The 28 T cell receptor beta chains below all came from one sample that was sequenced in a study of metastatic and nonmetastatic thyroid tumors. TCRdb re-called the PCR reads with MiXCR. The data hold several thousand clones, with about 33% observed a single time. Not a single patient had been given any form of treatment at any point before undergoing thyroid surgery. The material sequenced was adjacent normal tissue. The receptors come from a female donor with papillary thyroid cancer or a benign thyroid nodule (not recorded which). Some clones in this sample may be carry-over from other donors' samples.

V is TRBV20-1 and J is TRBJ2-7; 7 nucleotides line up with TRBD2. The CDR3 is 15 amino acids. Germline values: CDR1 DFQATT, CDR2 SNEGSKA (reference sequence). V shed 1 base, J shed 2 bases, and the junction held 8 bases outside the gene matches. The CDR3 reads CSARGMSGATYEQYF. The CDR3 bases are TGCAGTGCTAGAGGGATGAGCGGGGCAACCTACGAGCAGTACTTC.

On this clone itself: Mismatch with germline at one junction end may stem from a read error. This chain connects TRBV5-1 to TRBJ2-7; 8 nucleotides agree with TRBD1. Per germline, CDR1 SGHRS and CDR2 YFSETQ. This CDR3 has 13 amino acids. This chain's CDR3 is CASSGQGRYEQYF. The DNA for the CDR3 is TGTGCCAGCAGCGGACAGGGTCGCTACGAGCAGTACTTC.

V gene TRBV20-1 combines with J gene TRBJ1-1; D may be TRBD1 (5 bases). The CDR3 length is 14 residues. CDR1 and CDR2 from the germline V gene are DFQATT and SNEGSKA (reference sequence). V shed 5 bases and J shed 5 bases, with 18 bases lying between them. The CDR3 reads CSASSPGAKTEAFF. The CDR3 DNA sequence: TGCAGTGCTTCCAGTCCCGGGGCTAAAACTGAAGCTTTCTTT.

Only a few counts were recorded for this clone. The chain carries TRBV6-2 or TRBV6-3 and TRBJ1-6; 11 positions match TRBD1. This CDR3 spans 15 amino acids. The V and J ends lost 4 bases and 6 bases, in that order; junction bases with no gene match: 2. Germline CDR1 MNHEY, CDR2 SVGEGT. This CDR3 reads CASSLGQGGNSPLHF. Written as DNA, the CDR3 is TGTGCCAGCAGTTTGGGACAGGGGGGTAATTCACCCCTCCACTTT.

The gene calls are TRBV29-1 and TRBJ1-1; D uncertain. The CDR3 spans 13 residues. V lost 4 bases and J lost 5, with 14 bases in between. The germline CDR1 and CDR2 sequences are SQVTM and ANQGSEA. The CDR3 DNA reads as TGCAGCGTTGTGGGTGGTTTGCGGACTGAAGCTTTCTTT. Amino acids: CSVVGGLRTEAFF. The whole variable domain, filled in from reference TRBV29-1 and TRBJ1-1, reads SAVISQKPSRDICQRGTSLTIQCQVDSQVTMMFWYRQQPGQSLTLIATANQGSEATYESGFVIDKFPISRPNLTFSTLTVSNMSPEDSSIYLCSVVGGLRTEAFFGQGTRLTVV.

This clone was found a few times. The chain is built from TRBV15 and TRBJ1-5; D not certain. This CDR3 has 13 residues. V was trimmed by 5 bases and J by 2 bases, leaving 7 bases between them. The V gene's germline CDR1 is LNHNV and CDR2 YYDKDF (reference sequence). The CDR3 loop is CATSRPGNQPQHF. CDR3 in DNA: TGTGCCACCAGCCGCCCGGGCAATCAGCCCCAGCATTTT.

The CDR3: CSARDPIAGGYEQYF. The CDR3, as DNA: TGCAGTGCTAGAGACCCGATAGCGGGAGGGTACGAGCAGTACTTC. The chain joins TRBV20-1 to TRBJ2-7; 11 positions agree with TRBD2. J lost 4 bases, V lost 0 bases, and 5 bases had no gene match. The CDR3 loop spans 15 amino acids. The germline V gene has CDR1 DFQATT and CDR2 SNEGSKA (reference sequence).

This clone came up a few times. The CDR3 DNA reads TGTGCCATCAGAGGGTTAGGCAATGAGCAGTTCTTC. The encoded protein is CAIRGLGNEQFF. The chain has TRBV6-1 and TRBJ2-1, with D perhaps matching TRBD2 (5 bases). V was pared by 10 bases and J by 6 bases, with 13 bases between. Germline CDR1 reads MNHNS; CDR2 reads SASEGT. This CDR3 has 12 amino acids.

This chain links TRBV11-2 with TRBJ1-6, with D perhaps matching TRBD1 (5 bases). This CDR3 has 18 amino acids. CDR1 and CDR2 from the germline V gene are SGHAT and FQNNGV. V gave up 4 bases and J gave up 0 bases, with 16 bases separating them. CDR3 residues: CASSSWGGHSSYNSPLHF. The DNA for the CDR3 is TGTGCCAGCAGCTCATGGGGCGGTCACAGCTCCTATAATTCACCCCTCCACTTT.

The rearrangement links TRBV5-1 to TRBJ2-3, with 9 positions matching TRBD2. The CDR3 contains 16 residues. Germline-derived CDR1 and CDR2 are SGHRS and YFSETQ. J lost 2 bases, V lost 1 base, and 5 bases had no gene match. DNA for the CDR3: TGCGCCAGCAGCTTGAGGGCTAGCGGGAACACAGATACGCAGTATTTT. The encoded protein is CASSLRASGNTDTQYF.

The chain combines TRBV20-1 with TRBJ2-3; 10 positions match TRBD2. Germline assignment: CDR1 DFQATT and CDR2 SNEGSKA (reference sequence). V lost 5 bases and J lost 1; bases outside the gene matches: 6. The CDR3 contains 15 residues. CDR3 coding DNA: TGCAGTGCTGACACCGGGACTAGCGGCACAGATACGCAGTATTTT. Translation gives CSADTGTSGTDTQYF.

The rearrangement uses TRBV20-1 and TRBJ2-7, with unresolved D. The CDR3 length is 12 residues. The germline V gene has CDR1 DFQATT and CDR2 SNEGSKA (reference sequence). Trimming pared 6 bases from V and 6 bases from J, leaving 15 bases between. As DNA, the CDR3 is TGCAGTGCCCGAGGAGCTTTTCTCGAGCAGTACTTC. Amino acids: CSARGAFLEQYF.

The DNA of the CDR3 is TGTGCCAGCAGCCACACATTTCCGGGCACTGAAGCTTTCTTT. Its translation: CASSHTFPGTEAFF. The chain has TRBV7-9 and TRBJ1-1, with D unresolved. Trimming stripped 5 bases from V and 4 bases from J, with 14 bases between. Germline V CDR1 and CDR2: SEHNR, FQNEAQ (reference sequence). The CDR3 sequence is 14 residues long.

The chain has TRBV6-1 and TRBJ2-7; possible D gene TRBD1, 6 bases. This CDR3 region has 14 residues. Germline values: CDR1 MNHNS, CDR2 SASEGT. The V gene lost 7 bases and the J gene lost 0 bases, with 13 bases spanning the gap. The chain's CDR3 is CASNPTGHSYEQYF. Here the CDR3 DNA reads TGTGCCAGCAACCCGACAGGTCACTCCTACGAGCAGTACTTC.

The genes are TRBV5-6 and TRBJ2-5; 11 nucleotides align to TRBD1. Losses at the gene ends were 4 bases for V and 6 bases for J; bases not matched to a gene: 5. CDR1 is SGHDT, CDR2 YYEEEE, per germline. The CDR3 spans 14 residues. CDR3 residues: CASSPGTGGQTQYF. CDR3 coding DNA: TGTGCCAGCAGCCCCGGGACAGGGGGACAGACCCAGTACTTC.

This chain uses TRBV20-1 with TRBJ2-7; 11 bases match TRBD2. Germline trimming cut 6 bases from V and 7 bases from J; bases unmatched to any gene: 11. Per the germline V gene, CDR1 is DFQATT and CDR2 is SNEGSKA (reference sequence). CDR3 length equals 14 residues. The DNA for the CDR3 is TGCAGTGCCATCATAGCGGGAGGGCGGAGTGAGCAGTACTTC. Its translation is CSAIIAGGRSEQYF.

A few counts support this clone. The rearrangement joins TRBV6-5 to TRBJ2-3; 7 bases fit TRBD2. The CDR3 is 17 amino acids. In germline, CDR1 is MNHEY, CDR2 SVGAGI. V shed 2 bases, J shed 0 bases, and the junction held 8 bases outside the gene matches. CDR3 amino acids: CASSYLPPAGSTDTQYF. CDR3 nucleotide sequence: TGTGCCAGCAGTTACCTACCTCCAGCGGGGAGCACAGATACGCAGTATTTT.

In its sample, this clone is large. J is TRBJ2-7 and V is TRBV7-2; tentative D call: TRBD2 (6 bases). Trimming took 0 bases from V and 3 from J, leaving 12 bases between them. The CDR3 has 15 amino acids. In germline, CDR1 is SGHTA, CDR2 FQGNSA. CDR3 sequence: CASSLASPGDYEQYF. CDR3 in DNA: TGTGCCAGCAGCTTAGCGTCCCCGGGAGACTACGAGCAGTACTTC.

This rearrangement joins TRBV18 to TRBJ2-7, with D hard to call. This CDR3 is built from 13 residues. Germline CDR1 and CDR2: KGHSH and LQKENI. V lost 1 base and J lost 1, with 5 bases in between. CDR3 in amino acids: CASSPRVSYEQYF. In DNA, the CDR3 is TGTGCCAGCTCACCACGGGTTTCCTACGAGCAGTACTTC.

The rearrangement joins TRBV28 to TRBJ1-1, with 10 bases lining up with TRBD1. The junction had 8 bases not matched to a gene; V was cut back by 6 bases and J by 1 base. This CDR3 spans 16 amino acids. In germline, CDR1 is MDHEN, CDR2 SYDVKM. CDR3 nucleotide sequence: TGTGCCAGCAGGTTCCTCCGGGACAGGGGGAACACTGAAGCTTTCTTT. It codes for CASRFLRDRGNTEAFF.

This clone was detected only a few times. The chain joins TRBV20-1 to TRBJ2-7; a possible D gene is TRBD1 (6 bases). CDR1 and CDR2 (germline): DFQATT, SNEGSKA (reference sequence). Between the trimmed V and J ends, which lost 1 base and 1 base, there was a span of 11 bases. There are 14 residues in the CDR3. CDR3 DNA sequence: TGCAGTGCTAGAGGGACAGCCTATTCCTACGAGCAGTACTTC. Translated, it gives CSARGTAYSYEQYF.

By sample share, this clone is large (0.1 to 1%). The CDR3 region has the DNA TGTGCCAGCAGTGAAAGCGGGGCCCAAGAGACCCAGTACTTC. Amino acid sequence: CASSESGAQETQYF. V and J are TRBV6-1 and TRBJ2-5; 7 nucleotides agree with TRBD2. This CDR3 is 14 amino acids long. J gave up 1 base and V 2 bases, and 1 base lay outside the gene matches. In germline, CDR1 is MNHNS, CDR2 SASEGT.

The V and J genes are TRBV27 and TRBJ2-7; 11 nucleotides match TRBD2. The CDR3 contains 16 residues. Trimming took 4 bases from V and 0 from J; bases not matched to a gene: 5. CDR1 MNHEY and CDR2 SMNVEV come from the germline V gene (reference sequence). As DNA, the CDR3 is TGTGCCAGCAGTTCCTCACTAGCGGGAGCCTCCTACGAGCAGTACTTC. Translated: CASSSSLAGASYEQYF.

This clone showed up just a few times. The V call is TRBV27, the J call TRBJ1-2; 9 bases are a match to TRBD1. This CDR3 has 17 residues. The V and J ends lost 3 bases and 2 bases, in that order; junction bases with no gene match: 10. Germline values: CDR1 MNHEY, CDR2 SMNVEV (reference sequence). DNA of the CDR3: TGTGCCAGCAGTTTGTCGGGACAGGGTAAATGGAACTATGGCTACACCTTC. As protein: CASSLSGQGKWNYGYTF.

This clone has only a few counts. CDR3 residues: CASSLRNSPLHF. DNA for the CDR3: TGTGCCAGCAGTTTAAGGAATTCACCCCTCCACTTT. The genes are TRBV28 and TRBJ1-6; D remains ambiguous. Trimming removed 2 bases at V and 7 bases at J, with 3 bases between. CDR1 and CDR2 (germline): MDHEN, SYDVKM. The CDR3 is made up of 12 amino acids.

The table lists this clone with a few counts. The genes are TRBV12-3 or TRBV12-4 and TRBJ2-5; 10 positions agree with TRBD2. The CDR3 is made up of 18 amino acids. V shed 5 bases, J shed 5 bases, and the junction held 17 bases outside the gene matches. DNA for the CDR3: TGTGCCAGCAGTCCCATGAAGGCTAGCGGGAGTTTATTGGAGACCCAGTACTTC. Residues: CASSPMKASGSLLETQYF.

This chain joins TRBV6-6 and TRBJ2-2; weak D call: TRBD1 (7 bases). The V and J ends lost 2 bases and 8 bases respectively, with 18 bases between them. The CDR3 loop spans 16 amino acids. The germline V gene has CDR1 MNHNY and CDR2 SVGAGI (reference sequence). DNA for the CDR3: TGTGCCAGCAGTTACGGTCAGGGGGGAGTAACAGGGGAGCTGTTTTTT. Protein product: CASSYGQGGVTGELFF.

A few counts support this clone. This chain links TRBV6-5 with TRBJ1-1, with D hard to call. Germline V gene lookup returns CDR1 MNHEY and CDR2 SVGAGI. Trimming took 0 bases from V and 3 from J, leaving 8 bases between them. The CDR3 is 14 amino acids. The CDR3 bases are TGTGCCAGCAGTTACTCGAGACCCTACACTGAAGCTTTCTTT. It encodes CASSYSRPYTEAFF.